The subject of this entry is one T cell receptor (beta chain). Its target is unknown. The sample belongs to a study of identical twins. Notes on the study in general: Carriage of fewer insertions was seen in abundant cord blood beta clonotypes, whereas memory repertoires showed none. Zero-insertion analyses were open to partial confounding by invariant MAIT and iNKT cells.

TCRdb independently ran MiXCR on the 5' RACE reads; one entry per CDR3 protein. The profile shows 200,000 to 300,000 distinct CDR3 sequences, about 7.3% of them singletons. Germline V gene lookup returns CDR1 DFQATT and CDR2 SNEGSKA (reference sequence). This CDR3 has 15 residues. V lost 0 bases and J lost 10; bases outside the gene matches: 6. This sample also belongs to another study, concerning yellow fever vaccine responses in identical twins.

The clonotype comes from a woman aged 18-29 years in good health. Specimen: memory (CD45RO+) T cells sorted from blood. The chain has TRBV20-1 and TRBJ2-1, with TRBD2 matching over 13 bases. CDR3 region: CSARELAGGLGEQFF. The CDR3 nucleotides are TGCAGTGCTAGAGAACTAGCGGGGGGGCTAGGGGAGCAGTTCTTC.